This entry lists 11 T cell receptor beta chains sequenced from one sample in a study of post-analysis software for immune sequencing data. Incorporated into the TCR beta cDNA libraries were unique molecular identifiers, which served to reduce PCR and sequencing biases. TCRdb fed the PCR reads into MiXCR, producing one record per CDR3 protein. The sample yields roughly 800,000 distinct CDR3 sequences, 53% seen once. Overall study results and limits: Controls had lower frequencies than patients of 4 or 5 TRBV segments, which included TRBV5-6, TRBV5-1 and TRBV20-1.

For these receptors, no antigen is known. The sequenced material came from blood. The receptors were sampled from a girl aged 5-17 years with multiple sclerosis.

The chain uses TRBV14 and TRBJ2-7; D may be TRBD2 (6 bases). CDR1 is SGHDN and CDR2 is FVKESK in the germline V gene. V was shortened by 4 bases and J by 5 bases, with 15 bases between the two germline ends. The CDR3 totals 14 residues. CDR3 loop: CASSLVAVYDEQYF. In DNA, the CDR3 is TGTGCCAGCAGCCTCGTAGCGGTCTACGACGAGCAGTACTTC.

V gene TRBV5-1 combines with J gene TRBJ2-2; TRBD2 might be the D (6 bases). This CDR3 comprises 15 residues. Germline CDR1 SGHRS, CDR2 YFSETQ. CDR3 protein: CASRLGSPNTGELFF. The CDR3 bases are TGCGCTAGCCGACTCGGGAGCCCCAACACCGGGGAGCTGTTTTTT.

The gene calls are TRBV7-2 and TRBJ2-3; the D is unclear. Germline V gives CDR1 SGHTA, CDR2 FQGNSA. V was shortened by 3 bases and J by 3 bases, with 7 bases between the two germline ends. This CDR3 is built from 13 residues. The chain's CDR3 is CASSFSRTDTQYF. The CDR3 region has the DNA TGTGCCAGCAGCTTTTCGCGAACAGATACGCAGTATTTT. The full variable domain, its missing parts supplied by reference TRBV7-2 and TRBJ2-3, is GAGVSQSPSNKVTEKGKDVELRCDPISGHTALYWYRQSLGQGLEFLIYFQGNSAPDKSGLPSDRFSAERTGGSVSTLTIQRTQQEDSAVYLCASSFSRTDTQYFGPGTRLTVL.

The chain uses TRBV4-1 and TRBJ2-2, with D unclear. The CDR3 loop spans 16 amino acids. V lost 0 bases and J lost 0, with 8 bases in between. Germline V lookup: CDR1 MGHRA, CDR2 YSYEKL. CDR3 loop: CASSQDVTANTGELFF. The DNA of the CDR3 is TGCGCCAGCAGCCAAGATGTTACCGCGAACACCGGGGAGCTGTTTTTT.

A few counts support this clonotype. V gene TRBV29-1 combines with J gene TRBJ2-5; 10 nucleotides align to TRBD1. Germline trimming cut 7 bases from V and 11 bases from J; bases unmatched to any gene: 7. The CDR3 is 11 residues long. Per germline, CDR1 SQVTM and CDR2 ANQGSEA. In nucleotides, the CDR3 is TGCAGCGGCCGACAGGGGGCTAAGCAGTACTTC. It specifies CSGRQGAKQYF.

DNA of the CDR3: TGTGCCAGCAGTTATTCCCTGCGGAGTGATATGGACAATGAGCAGTTCTTC. Translating it yields CASSYSLRSDMDNEQFF. V is TRBV27 and J is TRBJ2-1; no reliable D call. CDR1 and CDR2 (germline): MNHEY, SMNVEV (reference sequence). This CDR3 region has 17 residues. V was shortened by 4 bases and J by 5 bases, with 21 bases between the two germline ends.

This chain uses TRBV27 with TRBJ1-2, with TRBD1 matching 9 bases. Germline V gene data show CDR1 as MNHEY and CDR2 as SMNVEV (reference sequence). The CDR3 is 16 residues long. V was pared by 6 bases and J by 7 bases, with 15 bases of the junction left unmatched. Here the CDR3 DNA reads TGTGCCAGCAGCTTACAGGGGGCACCCTTGAGGTCTGGCTACACCTTC. This sequence encodes CASSLQGAPLRSGYTF.

J is TRBJ2-2 and V is TRBV10-3, with D perhaps matching TRBD1 (5 bases). The CDR3 loop spans 15 amino acids. The ends were cut back, 3 bases at V and 2 bases at J, with 10 bases in the middle. Germline V gives CDR1 ENHRY, CDR2 SYGVKD. The CDR3 region is CAISEADSNTGELFF. DNA of the CDR3: TGTGCCATCAGTGAAGCTGACAGTAACACCGGGGAGCTGTTTTTT.

The J gene is TRBJ2-7, the V gene TRBV11-2; D is perhaps TRBD2 (6 bases). This CDR3 has 17 amino acids. Deletions cut 5 bases from V and 2 bases from J, with 22 bases between. Germline assignment: CDR1 SGHAT and CDR2 FQNNGV. CDR3 in DNA: TGTGCCAGCAGCCCATCCCGACTAGTGCGGGAACCCTACGAGCAGTACTTC. This sequence encodes CASSPSRLVREPYEQYF.

The chain has TRBV5-1 and TRBJ1-4; D possibly corresponds to TRBD1 (6 bases). The CDR3 is made up of 14 amino acids. V lost 4 bases to trimming and J lost 8 bases, with 15 bases between them. Germline V gene lookup returns CDR1 SGHRS and CDR2 YFSETQ. The CDR3 spells CASSQGKGGEKLFF. The CDR3 nucleotides are TGCGCCAGCAGCCAAGGGAAGGGGGGAGAAAAACTGTTTTTT.

CDR3 DNA: TGCAGTGCTAGATTTGACTACCAAGAGACCCAGTACTTC. Translation: CSARFDYQETQYF. The chain recombines TRBV20-1 with TRBJ2-5; D remains unclear. This CDR3 is 13 amino acids long. Trimming shortened V by 2 bases and J by 0 bases, and 7 bases separated the two germline ends. The germline V gene has CDR1 DFQATT and CDR2 SNEGSKA (reference sequence).